The entry below gives a single TCR beta chain sequence along with its context. Then a second PCR, running about 6 to 12 cycles, was carried out with a sample-barcoded 5' primer and a J-beta primer mix. A minimum of 2.5 million CDR3-containing paired-end reads was obtained for each sample. MiXCR, applied by TCRdb to the 5' RACE reads, yields one record per CDR3 protein. The table records 1.5 million to 2 million distinct CDR3 sequences, roughly 52% of them present only once. Donors ranged from about 6 to 95 years old and were healthy Caucasians in Russia. This specimen comes from a study of blood T cells in healthy people across ages. This clonotype was sampled from a woman between 40 and 50 years old in good health. Sequenced sample: blood.

Here the CDR3 reads CASICGGDARRDSNQPQHF. DNA of the CDR3: TGTGCCAGTATATGTGGGGGGGATGCGCGGCGGGATAGCAATCAGCCCCAGCATTTT. The chain has TRBV6-1 and TRBJ1-5, with D possibly being TRBD1 (5 bases). This CDR3 contains 19 residues. Germline V gene lookup returns CDR1 MNHNS and CDR2 SASEGT. The germline V and J ends were trimmed by 9 bases and 0 bases, with 27 bases remaining between them.